The clone carrying this T cell receptor (beta chain) was seen many times. TCRdb re-called the 5' RACE reads with MiXCR, one entry per CDR3 protein. The sample comprises around 500,000 distinct CDR3 sequences, around a sixth of which are singletons, and about 12% rests with the top ten. The data were obtained in a study of T-cell memory formation after mild COVID-19. This clonotype was sampled from an adult woman who had mild COVID-19 (a few samples of this study predate the infection). Cell type and time point are not known. Sequenced sample: PBMCs or a T cell subset sorted from them (not recorded which).

In DNA, the CDR3 is TGCGCCAGCTCCCTGACTAGCGGGGATGAGACCCAGTACTTC. Amino acids: CASSLTSGDETQYF. The rearrangement joins TRBV4-1 to TRBJ2-5; the match to TRBD2 covers 11 bases. Germline V gene sequence: CDR1 MGHRA, CDR2 YSYEKL. The V gene end was trimmed by 8 bases and the J gene end by 5 bases; junction bases not matched to a gene: 7. This CDR3 has 14 amino acids.